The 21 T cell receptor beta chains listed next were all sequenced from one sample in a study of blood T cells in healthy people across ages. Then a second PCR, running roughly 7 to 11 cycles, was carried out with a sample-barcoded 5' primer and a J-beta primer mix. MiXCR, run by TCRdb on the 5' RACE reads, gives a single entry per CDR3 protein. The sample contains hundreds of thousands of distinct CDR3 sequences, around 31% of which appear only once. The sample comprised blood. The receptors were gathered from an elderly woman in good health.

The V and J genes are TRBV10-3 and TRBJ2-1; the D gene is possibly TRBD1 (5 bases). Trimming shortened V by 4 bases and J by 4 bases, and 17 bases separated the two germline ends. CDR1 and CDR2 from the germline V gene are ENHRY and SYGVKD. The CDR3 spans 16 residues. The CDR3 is CAISGQGKTLYNEQFF. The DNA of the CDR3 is TGTGCCATCAGTGGGCAGGGTAAGACCCTTTACAATGAGCAGTTCTTC.

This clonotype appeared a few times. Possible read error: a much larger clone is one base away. The CDR3 DNA reads TGTGCCAGCAGTGAGAGAGGTTCGACCCAGTACTTC. This gives the protein CASSERGSTQYF. The chain couples TRBV2 to TRBJ2-5; no clear D gene. This CDR3 is built from 12 residues. The germline V and J ends were trimmed by 3 bases and 7 bases, with 9 bases remaining between them. In germline, CDR1 is SNHLY, CDR2 FYNNEI.

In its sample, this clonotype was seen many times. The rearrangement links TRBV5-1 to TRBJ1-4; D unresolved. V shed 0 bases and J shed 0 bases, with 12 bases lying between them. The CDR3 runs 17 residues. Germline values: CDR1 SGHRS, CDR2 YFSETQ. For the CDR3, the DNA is TGCGCCAGCAGCTTGGTGGGCTCACGCACAACTAATGAAAAACTGTTTTTT. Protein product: CASSLVGSRTTNEKLFF.

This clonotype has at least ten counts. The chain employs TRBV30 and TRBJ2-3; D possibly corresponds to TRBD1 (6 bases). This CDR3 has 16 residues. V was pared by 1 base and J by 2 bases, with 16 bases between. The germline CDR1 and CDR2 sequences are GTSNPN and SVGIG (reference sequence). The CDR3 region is CAWSANQDSYTDTQYF. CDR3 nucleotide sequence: TGTGCCTGGAGTGCGAACCAGGACAGCTACACAGATACGCAGTATTTT.

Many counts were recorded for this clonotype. The CDR3 coding sequence is TGCAGTGCTGGCCACAGGGGAGGGCATACGCAGTATTTT. Amino acids: CSAGHRGGHTQYF. V is TRBV20-1 and J is TRBJ2-3; D tentatively fits TRBD1 or TRBD2 (7 bases each). Trimming stripped 5 bases from V and 7 bases from J, with 16 bases between. This CDR3 has 13 residues. Germline V gene lookup returns CDR1 DFQATT and CDR2 SNEGSKA (reference sequence).

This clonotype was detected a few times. The CDR3 loop is CAWVRGGYGYTF. Written as DNA, the CDR3 is TGTGCCTGGGTCAGGGGGGGCTATGGCTACACCTTC. The genes are TRBV30 and TRBJ1-2; 7 positions agree with TRBD1. V lost 5 bases, J lost 4 bases, and 4 bases stayed unmatched. Germline CDR1 reads GTSNPN; CDR2 reads SVGIG (reference sequence). This CDR3 comprises 12 residues.

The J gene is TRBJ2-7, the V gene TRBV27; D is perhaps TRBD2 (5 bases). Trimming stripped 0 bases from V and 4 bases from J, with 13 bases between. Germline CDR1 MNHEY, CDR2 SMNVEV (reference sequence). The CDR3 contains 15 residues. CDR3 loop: CASSLSVWTVYEQYF. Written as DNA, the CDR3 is TGTGCCAGCAGTTTATCTGTTTGGACTGTGTACGAGCAGTACTTC.

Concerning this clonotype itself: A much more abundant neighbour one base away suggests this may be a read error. DNA for the CDR3: TGTGCCAGCAGCCAAGAAACAGGCTCCTACAATGAGCAGTACTTC. It translates to CASSQETGSYNEQYF. The V and J genes are TRBV3-1 and TRBJ2-1; possibly TRBD1 for D (5 bases). Judging by the DNA end, TRBJ2-7 fits better; the J call may be wrong. This CDR3 spans 15 amino acids. CDR1 is LGHDT and CDR2 is YNNKEL in the germline V gene (reference sequence).

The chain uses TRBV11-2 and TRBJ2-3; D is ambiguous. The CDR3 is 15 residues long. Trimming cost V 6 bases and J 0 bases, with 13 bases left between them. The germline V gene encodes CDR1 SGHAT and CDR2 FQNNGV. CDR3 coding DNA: TGTGCCAGCAGAAGTGACACCCTTAGCACAGATACGCAGTATTTT. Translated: CASRSDTLSTDTQYF. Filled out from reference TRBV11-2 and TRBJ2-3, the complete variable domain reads EAGVAQSPRYKIIEKRQSVAFWCNPISGHATLYWYQQILGQGPKLLIQFQNNGVVDDSQLPKDRFSAERLKGVDSTLKIQPAKLEDSAVYLCASRSDTLSTDTQYFGPGTRLTVL.

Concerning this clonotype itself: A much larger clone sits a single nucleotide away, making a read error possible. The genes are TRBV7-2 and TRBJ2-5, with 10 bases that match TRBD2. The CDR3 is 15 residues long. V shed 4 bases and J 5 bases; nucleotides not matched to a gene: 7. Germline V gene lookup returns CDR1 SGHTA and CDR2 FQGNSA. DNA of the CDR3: TGTGCCAGCAGCTGCTCCGGGACTAGCGATGAGACCCAGTACTTC. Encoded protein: CASSCSGTSDETQYF.

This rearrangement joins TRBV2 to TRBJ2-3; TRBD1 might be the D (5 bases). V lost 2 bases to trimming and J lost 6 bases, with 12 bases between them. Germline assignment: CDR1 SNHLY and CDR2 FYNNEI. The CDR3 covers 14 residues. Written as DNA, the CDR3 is TGTGCCAGCAGTGAACAGGGTCATTGGGATACGCAGTATTTT. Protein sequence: CASSEQGHWDTQYF.

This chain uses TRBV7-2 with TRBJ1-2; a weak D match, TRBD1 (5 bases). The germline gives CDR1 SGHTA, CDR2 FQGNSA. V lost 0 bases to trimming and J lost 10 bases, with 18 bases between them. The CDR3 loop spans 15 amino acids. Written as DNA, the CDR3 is TGTGCCAGCAGCTTAGCGACAGAAACTCTCGGTGACTACACCTTC. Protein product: CASSLATETLGDYTF.

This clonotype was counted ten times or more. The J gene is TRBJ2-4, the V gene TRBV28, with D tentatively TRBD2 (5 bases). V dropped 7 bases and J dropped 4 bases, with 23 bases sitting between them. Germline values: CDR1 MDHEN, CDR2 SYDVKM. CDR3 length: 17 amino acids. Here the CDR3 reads CASTSPRTPGEKNIQYF. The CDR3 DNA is TGTGCCAGCACAAGCCCGAGGACCCCCGGGGAGAAAAACATTCAGTACTTC.

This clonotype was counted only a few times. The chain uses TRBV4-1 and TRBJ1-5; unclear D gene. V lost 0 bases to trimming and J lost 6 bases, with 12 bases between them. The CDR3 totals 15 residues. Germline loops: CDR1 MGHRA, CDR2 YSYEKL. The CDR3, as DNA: TGCGCCAGCAGCCAAGATGAGAAGGGTACTCAGCCCCAGCATTTT. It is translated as CASSQDEKGTQPQHF.

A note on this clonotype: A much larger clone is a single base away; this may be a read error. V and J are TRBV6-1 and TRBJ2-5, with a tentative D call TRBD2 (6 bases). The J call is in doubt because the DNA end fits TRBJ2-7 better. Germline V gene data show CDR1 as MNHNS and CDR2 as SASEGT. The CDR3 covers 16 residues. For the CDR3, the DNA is TGTGCCAGCAGCGAGAATCGATGGAGGGATGGGTACGAGCAGTACTTC. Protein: CASSENRWRDGYEQYF.

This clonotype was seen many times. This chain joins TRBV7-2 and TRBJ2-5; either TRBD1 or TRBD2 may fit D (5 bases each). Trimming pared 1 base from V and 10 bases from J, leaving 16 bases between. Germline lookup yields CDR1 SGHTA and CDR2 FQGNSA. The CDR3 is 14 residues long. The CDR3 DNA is TGTGCCAGCAGCTTAGGAGGGACGGTGAAGATCCAGTACTTC. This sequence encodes CASSLGGTVKIQYF.

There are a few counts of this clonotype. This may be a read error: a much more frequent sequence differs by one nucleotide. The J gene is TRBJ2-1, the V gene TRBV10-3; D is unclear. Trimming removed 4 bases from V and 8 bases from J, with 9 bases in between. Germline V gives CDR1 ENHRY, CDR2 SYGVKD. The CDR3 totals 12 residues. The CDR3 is CAISVQSDEQFF. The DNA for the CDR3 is TGTGCCATCAGTGTGCAGAGTGATGAGCAGTTCTTC.

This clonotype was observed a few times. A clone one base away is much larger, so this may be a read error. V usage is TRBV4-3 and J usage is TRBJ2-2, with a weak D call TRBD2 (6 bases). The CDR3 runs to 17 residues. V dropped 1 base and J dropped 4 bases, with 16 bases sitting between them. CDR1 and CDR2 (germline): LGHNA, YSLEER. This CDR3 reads CASSQGAGSGSTGELFF. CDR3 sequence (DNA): TGCGCCAGCAGCCAAGGAGCGGGTTCGGGGAGCACCGGGGAGCTGTTTTTT.

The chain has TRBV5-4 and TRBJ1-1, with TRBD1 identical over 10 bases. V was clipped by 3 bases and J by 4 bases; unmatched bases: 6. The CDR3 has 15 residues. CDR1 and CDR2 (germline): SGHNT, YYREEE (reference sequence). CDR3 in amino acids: CASSSGQGMGTEAFF. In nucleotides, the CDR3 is TGTGCCAGCAGCTCGGGACAGGGGATGGGCACTGAAGCTTTCTTT. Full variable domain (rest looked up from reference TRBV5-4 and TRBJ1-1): ETGVTQSPTHLIKTRGQQVTLRCSSQSGHNTVSWYQQALGQGPQFIFQYYREEENGRGNFPPRFSGLQFPNYSSELNVNALELDDSALYLCASSSGQGMGTEAFFGQGTRLTVV.

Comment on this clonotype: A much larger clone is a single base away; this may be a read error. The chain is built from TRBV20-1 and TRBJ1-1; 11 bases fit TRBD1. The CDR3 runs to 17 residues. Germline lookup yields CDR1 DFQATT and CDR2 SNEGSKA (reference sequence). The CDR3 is CSARDDVGTGGNTGAFF. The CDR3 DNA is TGCAGTGCTAGAGATGATGTGGGGACAGGGGGGAACACTGGAGCTTTCTTT.

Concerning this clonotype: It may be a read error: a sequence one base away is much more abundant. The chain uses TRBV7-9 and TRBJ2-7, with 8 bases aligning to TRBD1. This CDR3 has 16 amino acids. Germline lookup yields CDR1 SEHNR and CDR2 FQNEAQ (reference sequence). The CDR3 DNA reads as TGTTCCAGCAGCTTAGGGGTACAGGGGGATTCCTACGAGCAGTACTTC. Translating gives CSSSLGVQGDSYEQYF. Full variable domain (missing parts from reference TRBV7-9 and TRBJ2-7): DTGVSQNPRHKITKRGQNVTFRCDPISEHNRLYWYRQTLGQGPEFLTYFQNEAQLEKSRLLSDRFSAERPKGSFSTLEIQRTEQGDSAMYLCSSSLGVQGDSYEQYFGPGTRLTVT.